Each of the 22 T cell receptor beta chains below was sequenced from the same sample in a study of cytomegalovirus exposure and HLA in healthy donors. With 60 Vbeta and 13 Jbeta primers, the PCR was carried out. Libraries were prepared by immunoSEQ multiplex PCR; TCRdb keeps only in-frame clonotypes and omits some of them. The table lists 150,000 to 200,000 clones, roughly four fifths of them singletons. The sample was PBMCs. These receptors all come from a man aged 55-75 years in good health and CMV-seronegative.

This clone was seen only once. J is TRBJ2-1 and V is TRBV7-9; D is perhaps TRBD1 (5 bases). Germline assignment: CDR1 SEHNR and CDR2 FQNEAQ (reference sequence). The CDR3 has 15 residues. Trimming stripped 0 bases from V and 8 bases from J, with 14 bases between. DNA of the CDR3: TGTGCCAGCAGCTTAGCGGGCCCCCAGGGCGATGAGCAGTTCTTC. Amino acid sequence: CASSLAGPQGDEQFF.

The chain carries TRBV9 and TRBJ1-5; tentatively, D is TRBD1 (6 bases). Trimming cost V 0 bases and J 5 bases, with 18 bases left between them. This CDR3 region has 17 residues. Germline loops: CDR1 SGDLS, CDR2 YYNGEE. Written as DNA, the CDR3 is TGTGCCAGCAGCGTAGGGGAGGGGGGGATGAGCGATCAGCCCCAGCATTTT. This encodes CASSVGEGGMSDQPQHF.

V usage is TRBV15 and J usage is TRBJ2-2, with 7 bases aligning to TRBD2. Germline V lookup: CDR1 LNHNV, CDR2 YYDKDF (reference sequence). The CDR3 sequence is 14 residues long. V was clipped by 3 bases and J by 6 bases; unmatched bases: 4. CDR3 nucleotides: TGTGCCACCAGCAGGGGGGGGACTCCCGGGGAGCTGTTTTTT. It encodes CATSRGGTPGELFF.

This chain links TRBV28 with TRBJ2-5; 7 bases line up with TRBD1. The closer fit of TRBJ2-7 to the DNA end suggests the J call may be wrong. Germline V lookup: CDR1 MDHEN, CDR2 SYDVKM. The CDR3 has 14 amino acids. CDR3 sequence reads: CASRPGQLRYEQYF. The CDR3 DNA reads TGTGCCAGCAGACCGGGACAGCTCCGCTACGAGCAGTACTTC.

The chain is built from TRBV5-1 and TRBJ1-3, with TRBD1 identical over 9 bases. CDR3 size: 18 residues. The ends lost 2 bases at V and 4 bases at J; junction bases unmatched: 13. Germline V gene sequence: CDR1 SGHRS, CDR2 YFSETQ. CDR3 protein: CASSLLALTGGGGNTIYF. As DNA, the CDR3 is TGCGCCAGCAGCTTACTGGCCCTAACAGGGGGCGGGGGAAACACCATATATTTT.

The chain employs TRBV29-1 and TRBJ2-7; D might be TRBD1 (6 bases). The CDR3 totals 16 residues. Trimming cost V 0 bases and J 4 bases, with 19 bases left between them. Germline V gene sequence: CDR1 SQVTM, CDR2 ANQGSEA. CDR3 DNA: TGCAGCGTTGAAGATCTTCAGGGCAGGGGTAGTTACGAGCAGTACTTC. Translating gives CSVEDLQGRGSYEQYF.

The rearrangement uses TRBV18 and TRBJ1-1, with 9 nucleotides matching TRBD1. Germline V CDR1 and CDR2: KGHSH, LQKENI. The CDR3 is 14 amino acids. The junction had 7 bases not matched to a gene; V was cut back by 6 bases and J by 5 bases. CDR3 coding DNA: TGTGCCAGCTCGAGGGGACAGGGAGCTACTGAAGCTTTCTTT. Protein: CASSRGQGATEAFF.

The chain has TRBV30 and TRBJ1-6, with TRBD1 as a possible D gene (5 bases). This CDR3 spans 12 amino acids. Trimming stripped 7 bases from V and 6 bases from J, with 10 bases between. In germline, CDR1 is GTSNPN, CDR2 SVGIG (reference sequence). DNA for the CDR3: TGTGCCTCGGACACCCTTAATTCACCCCTCCACTTT. This encodes CASDTLNSPLHF.

The chain carries TRBV6-1 and TRBJ2-7, with TRBD1 identical over 11 bases. Losses at the gene ends were 8 bases for V and 6 bases for J; bases not matched to a gene: 9. This CDR3 has 14 residues. The germline V gene encodes CDR1 MNHNS and CDR2 SASEGT. CDR3 residues: CASDSGQGATEQYF. In DNA, the CDR3 is TGTGCCAGCGACAGCGGACAGGGGGCGACCGAGCAGTACTTC.

The chain has TRBV11-2 and TRBJ1-1; D is undetermined. The CDR3 contains 13 residues. V lost 1 base and J 4 bases, leaving 7 bases between the germline ends. Germline-derived CDR1 and CDR2 are SGHAT and FQNNGV. The chain's CDR3 is CASSLGGRTEAFF. Written as DNA, the CDR3 is TGTGCCAGCAGCTTAGGCGGCCGCACTGAAGCTTTCTTT. Full variable domain (outside the CDR3, taken from reference TRBV11-2 and TRBJ1-1): EAGVAQSPRYKIIEKRQSVAFWCNPISGHATLYWYQQILGQGPKLLIQFQNNGVVDDSQLPKDRFSAERLKGVDSTLKIQPAKLEDSAVYLCASSLGGRTEAFFGQGTRLTVV.

The chain employs TRBV9 and TRBJ2-5, with 8 bases aligning to TRBD2. Germline V gene lookup returns CDR1 SGDLS and CDR2 YYNGEE. With 4 bases clipped from V and 5 bases from J, the junction kept 7 bases outside the gene matches. This CDR3 is built from 14 residues. This chain's CDR3 is CASSPRGDWETQYF. The CDR3 DNA follows: TGTGCCAGCAGCCCGCGGGGGGATTGGGAGACCCAGTACTTC.

This clone was picked up one time. The J gene is TRBJ1-2, the V gene TRBV4-3; tentative D call: TRBD1 (6 bases). Germline V CDR1 and CDR2: LGHNA, YSLEER. The CDR3 contains 16 residues. The ends were cut back, 0 bases at V and 6 bases at J, with 17 bases in the middle. The CDR3 DNA reads as TGCGCCAGCAGCCAAGATAGGGGGGCGACTAGCGATGGCTACACCTTC. Amino acids: CASSQDRGATSDGYTF.

The J gene is TRBJ2-5, the V gene TRBV29-1; the D gene is possibly TRBD2 (5 bases). With the DNA end fitting TRBJ2-7 better, the J assignment may be wrong. The V gene's germline CDR1 is SQVTM and CDR2 ANQGSEA. The CDR3 loop spans 16 amino acids. The CDR3 loop reads CSVEGQTTTKAYEQYF. The DNA for the CDR3 is TGCAGCGTTGAAGGGCAGACTACTACCAAAGCCTACGAGCAGTACTTC.

J is TRBJ2-1 and V is TRBV6-4; 9 bases agree with TRBD2. From germline, CDR1 is MRHNA and CDR2 SNTAGT. CDR3 length: 16 residues. V lost 0 bases, J lost 6 bases, and 6 bases stayed unmatched. The CDR3 sequence is CASSDSMAGGGNEQFF. CDR3 coding DNA: TGTGCCAGCAGTGACTCGATGGCGGGAGGGGGCAATGAGCAGTTCTTC.

The chain recombines TRBV4-1 with TRBJ2-5, with 7 bases matching TRBD2. Germline V gene lookup returns CDR1 MGHRA and CDR2 YSYEKL. The CDR3 sequence is 16 residues long. Trimming at V came to 3 bases and at J to 3 bases, leaving 10 bases not matched to a gene. The CDR3 sequence is CASSQLGGVGKETQYF. DNA of the CDR3: TGCGCCAGCAGCCAGCTGGGGGGGGTCGGTAAAGAGACCCAGTACTTC.

This sequence joins TRBV2 and TRBJ2-1, with TRBD2 matching over 7 bases. Per germline, CDR1 SNHLY and CDR2 FYNNEI. The J segment lost 1 base and the V segment lost 7 bases, leaving 7 bases of the junction unmatched. The CDR3 sequence is 15 residues long. The CDR3 here is CASKEREGSYNEQFF. As DNA, the CDR3 is TGTGCCAGCAAGGAGAGGGAGGGGTCCTACAATGAGCAGTTCTTC.

The chain joins TRBV28 to TRBJ2-2, with 10 bases lining up with TRBD2. The length of the CDR3 is 17 residues. The V segment lost 3 bases and the J segment 1 base; nucleotides outside the gene matches: 5. Germline V gene lookup returns CDR1 MDHEN and CDR2 SYDVKM. The CDR3 here is CASSFASGSVNTGELFF. CDR3 nucleotide sequence: TGTGCCAGCAGTTTCGCTAGCGGGAGCGTGAACACCGGGGAGCTGTTTTTT.

The chain combines TRBV11-2 with TRBJ2-6; TRBD2 matches at 12 bases. The CDR3 extends over 19 amino acids. Germline CDR1 is SGHAT and CDR2 is FQNNGV. The J segment lost 2 bases and the V segment lost 1 base, leaving 6 bases of the junction unmatched. The CDR3 nucleotides read TGTGCCAGCAGCTTAGGCCTAGCGGGAGGGCCCCCTGGGGCCAACGTCCTGACTTTC. It translates to CASSLGLAGGPPGANVLTF. Combining the CDR3 with reference TRBV11-2 and TRBJ2-6 gives the whole variable domain EAGVAQSPRYKIIEKRQSVAFWCNPISGHATLYWYQQILGQGPKLLIQFQNNGVVDDSQLPKDRFSAERLKGVDSTLKIQPAKLEDSAVYLCASSLGLAGGPPGANVLTFGAGSRLTVL.

V and J are TRBV7-2 and TRBJ2-5; 13 bases map to TRBD2. J gave up 5 bases and V 5 bases, and 8 bases lay outside the gene matches. The CDR3 is made up of 16 amino acids. The germline CDR1 and CDR2 sequences are SGHTA and FQGNSA. The CDR3 nucleotides are TGTGCCAGCAGCGAACTAGCGGGGGGGCCTTGGGAGACCCAGTACTTC. Translated: CASSELAGGPWETQYF.

There are a few counts of this clone. The chain couples TRBV13 to TRBJ1-4; TRBD1 agrees at 8 bases. Germline CDR1 is PRHDT and CDR2 is FYEKMQ (reference sequence). Trimming took 5 bases from V and 5 from J; bases not matched to a gene: 10. CDR3 size: 16 residues. This CDR3 is CASSTGGRGSNEKLFF. In nucleotides, the CDR3 is TGTGCCAGCAGCACAGGGGGGCGGGGATCGAATGAAAAACTGTTTTTT.

Here the CDR3 DNA reads TGTGCCAGTAGTGAGGAGAACTACTATGGCTACACCTTC. Protein product: CASSEENYYGYTF. V gene TRBV19 combines with J gene TRBJ1-2, with D hard to call. Germline V CDR1 and CDR2: LNHDA, SQIVND (reference sequence). V lost 5 bases and J lost 3, with 10 bases in between. This CDR3 spans 13 amino acids.

This chain joins TRBV6-5 and TRBJ2-5; a possible D gene is TRBD2 (6 bases). The CDR3 contains 14 residues. Trimming removed 0 bases at V and 4 bases at J, with 9 bases between. Germline-derived CDR1 and CDR2 are MNHEY and SVGAGI. The CDR3 nucleotides are TGTGCCAGCAGTTACTCGATGCGGGGAGAGACCCAGTACTTC. Translated: CASSYSMRGETQYF.